The rows below give T cell receptor beta chains drawn from one sample of a study of blood T cell repertoires in COVID-19. Sequencing used immunoSEQ multiplex PCR; TCRdb keeps in-frame clones, though not all of them. The sample has roughly 190,000 clones, 83% seen once. Material: peripheral blood. These receptors were obtained from a man over 45 with active or convalescent COVID-19. CDR3s include the opening cysteine and the closing phenylalanine or tryptophan. Fields, in order: clone size, D gene, V gene, CDR3 length, J gene, CDR3 protein, CDR3 DNA. A D gene is named only where the DNA matches it firmly. Clone size, where shown, is once, few, many, or a class for clones that have expanded.

>-|TRBD2|TRBV5-1|15|TRBJ2-2
CASSSGTSGTGELFF
TGCGCCAGCAGCTCCGGGACTAGCGGCACCGGGGAGCTGTTTTTT
>once|TRBD1|TRBV3-1/TRBV3-2|16|TRBJ1-2
CASSQTDRFGNYGYTF
TGTGCCAGCAGCCAGACGGACAGGTTTGGGAACTATGGCTACACCTTC
>-|TRBD2|TRBV27|16|TRBJ2-1
CASSRWGGSSYNEQFF
TGTGCCAGCAGCCGATGGGGCGGGAGCTCCTACAATGAGCAGTTCTTC
>-|TRBD1|TRBV6-5|15|TRBJ1-5
CASSATGGSNQPQHF
TGTGCCAGCAGCGCGACAGGGGGAAGCAATCAGCCCCAGCATTTT
>few|TRBD2|TRBV6-5|15|TRBJ2-7
CASSSRTSGDDEQYF
TGTGCCAGCAGTTCTCGGACTAGCGGGGATGACGAGCAGTACTTC
>-|-|TRBV18|13|TRBJ2-7
CASSRREAYEQYF
TGTGCCAGCTCACGCAGGGAAGCCTACGAGCAGTACTTC
>-|-|TRBV18|12|TRBJ2-1
CASGAGWNEQFF
TGTGCCAGCGGGGCAGGGTGGAATGAGCAGTTCTTC
>-|TRBD2|TRBV27|13|TRBJ2-7
CASSLEGLYEQYF
TGTGCCAGCAGTTTAGAGGGACTATACGAGCAGTACTTC
>-|-|TRBV9|12|TRBJ1-2
CASSVLQGRYTF
TGTGCCAGCAGCGTCTTACAGGGACGCTACACCTTC
>-|TRBD1|TRBV2|17|TRBJ1-2
CASSEAPGVGGDYGYTF
TGTGCCAGCAGTGAAGCGCCTGGGGTAGGGGGCGACTATGGCTACACCTTC
>-|TRBD2|TRBV19|14|TRBJ2-1
CASSIGTSSNEQFF
TGTGCCAGTAGTATAGGGACTAGCTCCAATGAGCAGTTCTTC
>-|-|TRBV18|13|TRBJ2-2
CASSPDLTGELFF
TGTGCCAGCTCACCAGACTTAACCGGGGAGCTGTTTTTT
>-|-|TRBV19|14|TRBJ2-5
CASSLSMGAETQYF
TGTGCCAGTAGTCTATCAATGGGGGCAGAGACCCAGTACTTC
>-|-|TRBV9|13|TRBJ2-5
CASSVDLQETQYF
TGTGCCAGCAGCGTAGATCTCCAAGAGACCCAGTACTTC
>-|-|TRBV27|14|TRBJ1-2
CASSPRVQRYGYTF
TGTGCCAGCAGTCCTCGGGTCCAAAGATATGGCTACACCTTC
>-|-|TRBV5-4|9|TRBJ1-1
CARSTEAFF
TGTGCCAGGAGCACTGAAGCTTTCTTT
>-|TRBD1|TRBV7-3|16|TRBJ2-1
CASSPATGDPHNEQFF
TGTGCCAGCAGCCCCGCGACAGGGGACCCCCACAATGAGCAGTTCTTC
>-|-|TRBV6-6|15|TRBJ1-5
CASRQVTGRNQPQHF
TGTGCCAGCAGACAGGTTACCGGGAGGAATCAGCCCCAGCATTTT
>-|-|TRBV5-1|15|TRBJ1-2
CASSFRDSLDYGYTF
TGCGCCAGCAGCTTTAGAGACAGTTTGGACTATGGCTACACCTTC
>-|TRBD1|TRBV5-5|14|TRBJ1-2
CASSFRDSYYGYTF
TGTGCCAGCAGCTTCAGGGACAGCTACTATGGCTACACCTTC
>-|TRBD2|TRBV20-1|16|TRBJ2-5
CSASFSGREYQETQYF
TGCAGTGCTAGTTTTTCGGGGAGGGAGTACCAAGAGACCCAGTACTTC
>-|TRBD2|TRBV30|17|TRBJ2-2
CAWSANTGLAFTGELFF
TGTGCCTGGAGCGCAAACACGGGACTAGCGTTCACCGGGGAGCTGTTTTTT
>once|TRBD2|TRBV27|15|TRBJ2-3
CASSLSAGVTDTQYF
TGTGCCAGCAGTTTAAGCGCGGGAGTAACAGATACGCAGTATTTT
>once|TRBD2|TRBV16|13|TRBJ2-7
CASSPKGGSEQYF
TGTGCCAGCAGCCCTAAGGGAGGGAGTGAGCAGTACTTC
>-|-|TRBV7-9|14|TRBJ1-2
CASSRLQGATGYTF
TGTGCCAGCAGCCGCCTACAGGGAGCAACGGGCTACACCTTC
>-|-|TRBV24-1|14|TRBJ2-7
CATSDSHSSYEQYF
TGTGCCACCAGTGATTCCCATAGCTCCTACGAGCAGTACTTC
>-|-|TRBV19|14|TRBJ2-7
CASSPGGLSYEQYF
TGTGCCAGTAGTCCTGGGGGCCTGTCCTACGAGCAGTACTTC
>-|TRBD2|TRBV19|16|TRBJ2-7
CASSIVVVAGVYEQYF
TGTGCCAGTAGTATAGTCGTCGTAGCGGGAGTGTACGAGCAGTACTTC
>once|-|TRBV15|17|TRBJ1-3
CATSRDLGGYGGNTIYF
TGTGCCACCAGCAGAGATCTAGGGGGATACGGTGGAAACACCATATATTTT
>few|-|TRBV4-2|17|TRBJ1-3
CASSHPPTAFSGNTIYF
TGTGCCAGCAGCCATCCCCCGACAGCGTTCTCTGGAAACACCATATATTTT
>-|-|TRBV2|13|TRBJ2-7
CASSVITRSEQYF
TGTGCCAGCAGTGTCATCACTCGATCCGAGCAGTACTTC
>few|TRBD1|TRBV5-4|16|TRBJ2-7
CASLNYPGQGAHEQYF
TGTGCCAGTCTTAATTATCCGGGACAGGGGGCCCACGAGCAGTACTTC
>-|-|TRBV5-4|13|TRBJ2-1
CASSSRGYNEQFF
TGTGCCAGCAGCAGCCGGGGCTACAATGAGCAGTTCTTC
>-|TRBD1|TRBV4-1|14|TRBJ1-1
CASSHPPGGTEAFF
TGCGCCAGCAGCCACCCCCCAGGGGGCACTGAAGCTTTCTTT
>few|-|TRBV4-3|17|TRBJ1-1
CASSPTAGGGMNTEAFF
TGCGCCAGCAGCCCTACCGCGGGGGGCGGGATGAACACTGAAGCTTTCTTT
>-|TRBD2|TRBV10-3|16|TRBJ2-5
CAISGGLAGGQETQYF
TGTGCCATCAGTGGGGGTCTAGCGGGAGGCCAAGAGACCCAGTACTTC
>once|-|TRBV5-1|15|TRBJ1-5
CASSLDTSPSSSQHF
TGCGCCAGCAGCCTTGACACCTCGCCCAGTAGTTCCCAGCATTTT
>-|-|TRBV9|12|TRBJ1-2
CASSSRDTGYTF
TGTGCCAGCAGCTCCCGGGACACTGGCTACACCTTC
>-|-|TRBV3-1/TRBV3-2|12|TRBJ1-2
CASSLKLYGYTF
TGTGCCAGCAGTCTCAAGCTCTATGGCTACACCTTC
>-|-|TRBV18|17|TRBJ2-7
CASSPQPTVTLSYEQYF
TGTGCCAGCTCACCACAACCGACAGTCACCTTATCCTACGAGCAGTACTTC
>few|TRBD1|TRBV7-9|15|TRBJ1-4
CASSSSGGSNEKLFF
TGTGCCAGCAGCTCATCAGGGGGGAGTAATGAAAAACTGTTTTTT
>-|-|TRBV30|15|TRBJ2-2
CAWREEDWNAGELFF
TGTGCCTGGAGGGAGGAAGACTGGAACGCCGGGGAGCTGTTTTTT
>-|-|TRBV28|15|TRBJ1-2
CASSLGQGKLYGYTF
TGTGCCAGCAGTTTGGGGCAGGGTAAGCTCTATGGCTACACCTTC
>-|TRBD1|TRBV9|15|TRBJ2-1
CASSLGQGPDNEQFF
TGTGCCAGCAGCTTGGGACAGGGGCCTGACAATGAGCAGTTCTTC
>-|TRBD1|TRBV28|15|TRBJ1-6
CASSPSTGENSPLHF
TGTGCCAGCAGTCCGTCGACAGGGGAAAATTCACCCCTCCACTTT
>-|TRBD1|TRBV3-1/TRBV3-2|19|TRBJ2-6
CASSQEERGQSSGANVLTF
TGTGCCAGCAGCCAAGAGGAGAGGGGACAGAGCTCTGGGGCCAACGTCCTGACTTTC
>few|-|TRBV6-5|14|TRBJ1-1
CASRPPRGNTEAFF
TGTGCCAGCAGACCCCCCCGGGGGAACACTGAAGCTTTCTTT
>-|TRBD1|TRBV5-6|17|TRBJ2-3
CASSLAGTGRVTDTQYF
TGTGCCAGCAGCTTGGCCGGGACAGGGAGGGTCACAGATACGCAGTATTTT
>-|-|TRBV19|16|TRBJ1-5
CASRTGGSLGNQPQHF
TGTGCCAGTAGAACCGGAGGAAGCCTCGGAAATCAGCCCCAGCATTTT
>few|-|TRBV15|17|TRBJ1-3
CATSRGRQRQSGNTIYF
TGTGCCACCAGCAGAGGCCGACAGCGTCAATCTGGAAACACCATATATTTT
>-|TRBD1|TRBV19|14|TRBJ2-1
CASSKGQIYNEQFF
TGTGCCAGTAGTAAGGGACAGATCTACAATGAGCAGTTCTTC
>-|-|TRBV5-1|19|TRBJ1-2
CASSLIARGTRALEHGYTF
TGCGCCAGCAGCCTGATTGCCCGTGGGACACGAGCTTTGGAACATGGCTACACCTTC
>-|-|TRBV7-5|9|TRBJ1-2
CAARGGYTF
TGTGCCGCCCGGGGTGGCTACACCTTC
>once|-|TRBV30|11|TRBJ1-4
CAWSATVKLFF
TGTGCCTGGAGTGCGACAGTGAAACTGTTTTTT
>-|-|TRBV12-3/TRBV12-4|12|TRBJ2-1
CASSPSRLEQFF
TGTGCCAGCAGTCCGTCCCGACTTGAGCAGTTCTTC